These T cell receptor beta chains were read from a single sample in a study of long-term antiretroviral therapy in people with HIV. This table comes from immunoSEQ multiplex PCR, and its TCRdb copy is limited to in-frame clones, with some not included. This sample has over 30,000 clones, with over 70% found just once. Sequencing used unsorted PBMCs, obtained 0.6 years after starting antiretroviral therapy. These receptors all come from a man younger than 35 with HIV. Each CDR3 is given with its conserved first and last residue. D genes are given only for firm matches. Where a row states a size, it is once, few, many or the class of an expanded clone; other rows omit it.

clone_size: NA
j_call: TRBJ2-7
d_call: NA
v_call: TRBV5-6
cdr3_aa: CASRSRGGAFYEQYF
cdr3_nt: TGTGCCAGCAGGTCGCGCGGGGGCGCTTTTTACGAGCAGTACTTC

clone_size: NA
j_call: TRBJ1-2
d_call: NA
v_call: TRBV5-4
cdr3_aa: CASSLGPEYGYTF
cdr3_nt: TGTGCCAGCAGCTTAGGTCCCGAATATGGCTACACCTTC

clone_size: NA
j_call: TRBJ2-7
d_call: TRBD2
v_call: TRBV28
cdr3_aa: CASSPVLSGRYEQYF
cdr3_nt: TGTGCCAGCAGCCCCGTATTGAGCGGGAGGTACGAGCAGTACTTC

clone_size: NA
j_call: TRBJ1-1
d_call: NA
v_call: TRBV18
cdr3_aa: CASSPEAWGTEAFF
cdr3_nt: TGTGCCAGCTCACCTGAGGCATGGGGCACTGAAGCTTTCTTT

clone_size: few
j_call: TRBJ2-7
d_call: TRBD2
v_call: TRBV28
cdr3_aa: CASSLGGSRGYEQYF
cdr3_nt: TGTGCCAGCAGTTTGGGCGGGAGTCGTGGATACGAGCAGTACTTC

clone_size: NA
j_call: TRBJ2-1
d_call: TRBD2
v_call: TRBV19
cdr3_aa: CASSIDPPGLADNEQFF
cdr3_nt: TGTGCCAGTAGTATAGATCCCCCCGGACTAGCGGACAATGAGCAGTTCTTC

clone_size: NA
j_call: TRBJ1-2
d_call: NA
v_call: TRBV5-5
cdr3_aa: CASSLGETGGPANYGYTF
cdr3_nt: TGTGCCAGCAGCTTGGGGGAGACAGGTGGACCCGCTAACTATGGCTACACCTTC

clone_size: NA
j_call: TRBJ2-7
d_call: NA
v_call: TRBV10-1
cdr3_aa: CASSEWQDPYEQYF
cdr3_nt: TGCGCCAGCAGTGAATGGCAGGACCCCTACGAGCAGTACTTC

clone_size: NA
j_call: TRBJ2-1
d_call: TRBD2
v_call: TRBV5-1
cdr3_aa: CASSLQAGTLNEQFF
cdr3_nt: TGCGCCAGCAGTTTGCAAGCGGGAACTTTGAATGAGCAGTTCTTC

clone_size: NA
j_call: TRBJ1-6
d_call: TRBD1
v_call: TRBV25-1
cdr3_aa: CASSEETGADNSPLHF
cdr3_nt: TGTGCCAGCAGTGAAGAAACAGGGGCCGATAATTCACCCCTCCACTTT

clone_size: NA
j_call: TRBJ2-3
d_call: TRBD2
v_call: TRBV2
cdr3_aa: CASSLLAGGTDTQYF
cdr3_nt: TGTGCCAGCAGTCTACTAGCGGGGGGCACAGATACGCAGTATTTT

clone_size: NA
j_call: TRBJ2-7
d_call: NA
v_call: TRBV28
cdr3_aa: CASSYSVDEQYF
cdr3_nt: TGTGCCAGCAGCTATAGCGTCGACGAGCAGTACTTC

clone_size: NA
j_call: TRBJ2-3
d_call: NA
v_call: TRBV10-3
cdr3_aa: CAISESGGRTDTQYF
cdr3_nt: TGTGCCATCAGTGAGTCAGGCGGACGCACAGATACGCAGTATTTT

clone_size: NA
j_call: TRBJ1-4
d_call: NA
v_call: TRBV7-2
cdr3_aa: CASRDPLEKLFF
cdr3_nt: TGTGCCAGCAGGGACCCACTGGAAAAACTGTTTTTT

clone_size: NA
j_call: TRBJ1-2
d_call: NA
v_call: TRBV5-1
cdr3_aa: CASSLDIGAYGYTF
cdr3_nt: TGCGCCAGCAGCTTGGATATAGGGGCTTATGGCTACACCTTC

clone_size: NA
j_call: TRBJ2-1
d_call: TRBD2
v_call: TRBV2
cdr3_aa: CASRDGAGSTSPTNYNEQFF
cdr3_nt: TGTGCCAGCAGAGATGGGGCCGGCTCGACTAGCCCCACCAATTACAATGAGCAGTTCTTC

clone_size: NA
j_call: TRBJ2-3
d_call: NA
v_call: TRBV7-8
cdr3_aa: CASRSYRGHQASTDTQYF
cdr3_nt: TGTGCCAGCAGATCCTACCGTGGGCATCAGGCAAGCACAGATACGCAGTATTTT

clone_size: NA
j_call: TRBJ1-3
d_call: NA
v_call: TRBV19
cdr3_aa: CASSITQGNSGNTIYF
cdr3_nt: TGTGCCAGTAGTATTACCCAGGGGAACTCTGGAAACACCATATATTTT

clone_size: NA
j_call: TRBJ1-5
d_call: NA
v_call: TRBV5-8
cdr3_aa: CASSHWGQPQHF
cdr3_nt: TGTGCCAGCAGCCATTGGGGTCAGCCCCAGCATTTT

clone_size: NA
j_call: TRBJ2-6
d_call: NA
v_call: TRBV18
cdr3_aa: CASSTGLTGANVLTF
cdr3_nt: TGTGCCAGCTCAACCGGCCTGACTGGGGCCAACGTCCTGACTTTC

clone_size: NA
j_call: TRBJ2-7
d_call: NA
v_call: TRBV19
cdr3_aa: CASSMVVRGKGYEQYF
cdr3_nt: TGTGCCAGTAGTATGGTGGTCAGAGGAAAAGGATACGAGCAGTACTTC

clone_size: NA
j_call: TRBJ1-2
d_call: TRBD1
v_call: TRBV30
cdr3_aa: CAWGTGRGYTF
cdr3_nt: TGTGCCTGGGGGACAGGGCGCGGCTACACCTTC

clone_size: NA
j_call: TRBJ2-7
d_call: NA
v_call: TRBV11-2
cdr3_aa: CASSLGRAEQYF
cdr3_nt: TGTGCCAGCAGCTTAGGCAGGGCCGAGCAGTACTTC